This T cell receptor (beta chain) was documented in a study of radiation and T cells in renal cell carcinoma. Across the study: Nephrectomy followed 15 Gy stereotactic body radiation by 4 weeks.

Time point here: baseline pretreatment blood. The treatment denotes: 15 Gy SBRT to primary tumor, nephrectomy 4 weeks later. The tumor was a clear cell renal cell carcinoma. Assay: immunoSEQ multiplex PCR; the TCRdb copy retains only in-frame clones and omits some. The sample lists 95,000 or so clones, about 88% occurring once. The starting material was blood, obtained from a patient whose treatment included radiotherapy and nephrectomy. This sequence originates from a man aged 50-60 years with renal cell carcinoma.

The CDR3 nucleotides read TGTGCCAGCAGCAATATGATAGGACTAGCGGGGGAGACCCAGTACTTC. The encoded protein is CASSNMIGLAGETQYF. The chain recombines TRBV4-2 with TRBJ2-5, with 12 bases lining up with TRBD2. The trim removed 5 bases at V and 5 bases at J, leaving 9 bases unmatched. This CDR3 spans 16 amino acids. Germline V gene sequence: CDR1 LGHNA, CDR2 YNFKEQ.